This T cell receptor (beta chain) was captured by sequencing in a study of CD8 T cells in ankylosing spondylitis. Study results and limitations: CD8+ cells made up the disease-linked clones, which were relatively rare in peripheral blood. Characteristic of ankylosing spondylitis blood, it appeared, was a TCR beta motif comprising about 8 highly homologous variants. Within matched ankylosing spondylitis synovial fluid, disease-linked clones were reportedly significantly enriched.

The germline CDR1 and CDR2 sequences are DFQATT and SNEGSKA (reference sequence). Trimming cost V 6 bases and J 1 base; bases outside gene matches: 5. CDR3 length: 13 amino acids. Using quantitative 5'-RACE with molecular barcodes, the authors made TCR beta libraries. TCRdb re-called the 5' RACE reads with MiXCR, one entry per CDR3 protein. The repertoire includes fewer than 400,000 distinct CDR3 sequences, about 15% of them detected once, and around 0.99% sits in the top ten. Comment on this clonotype: Its specificity is not known.

This sequence was found in a male donor with ankylosing spondylitis or in good health (not recorded which). The gene calls are TRBV20-1 and TRBJ2-5; 7 bases align to TRBD2. Sequencing was done on a sample of blood, either unsorted or a sorted T cell fraction (not recorded which). The CDR3 sequence is CSAGGSTQETQYF. The CDR3 bases are TGCAGTGCGGGCGGGAGTACCCAAGAGACCCAGTACTTC.